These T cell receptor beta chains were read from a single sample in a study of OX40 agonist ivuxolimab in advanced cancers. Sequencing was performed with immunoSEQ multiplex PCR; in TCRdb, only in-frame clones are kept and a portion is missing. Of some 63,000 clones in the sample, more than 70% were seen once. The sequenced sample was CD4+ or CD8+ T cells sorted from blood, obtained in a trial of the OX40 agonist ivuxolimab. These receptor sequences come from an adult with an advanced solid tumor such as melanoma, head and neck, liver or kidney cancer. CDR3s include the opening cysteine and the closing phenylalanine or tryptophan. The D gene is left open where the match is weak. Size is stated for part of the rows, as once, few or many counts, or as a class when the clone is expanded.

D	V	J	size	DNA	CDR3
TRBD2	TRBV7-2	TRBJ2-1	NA	TGTGCCAGCAGCCCCGTAGCGGGAGTTAATGAGCAGTTCTTC	CASSPVAGVNEQFF
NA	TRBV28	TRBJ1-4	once	TGTGCCAGCAAAGTAGCAGGTGAAAAACTGTTTTTT	CASKVAGEKLFF
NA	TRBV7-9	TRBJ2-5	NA	TGTGCCAGCAGCTCTACCCATAGGCGTGAGGAGACCCAGTACTTC	CASSSTHRREETQYF
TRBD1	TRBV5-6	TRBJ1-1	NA	TGTGCCAGCAGCTACAGGGGCACCCGGAACACTGAAGCTTTCTTT	CASSYRGTRNTEAFF
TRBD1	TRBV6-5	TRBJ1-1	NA	TGTGCCACCGGGACAGGGGGATGGACTGAAGCTTTCTTT	CATGTGGWTEAFF
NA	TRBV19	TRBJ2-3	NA	TGTGCCAGTAGTATAGGACAGCTGCACACAGATACGCAGTATTTT	CASSIGQLHTDTQYF
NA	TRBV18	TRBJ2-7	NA	TGTGCCAGCTCACCTTTATCCGGCAGGCGAACCTACGAGCAGTACTTC	CASSPLSGRRTYEQYF
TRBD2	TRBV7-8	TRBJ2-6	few	TGTGCCAGCAGCTCTCGGACTAGCGGCCTCTCTGGGGCCAACGTCCTGACTTTC	CASSSRTSGLSGANVLTF
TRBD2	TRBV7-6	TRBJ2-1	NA	TGTGCCAGCAGCGGAGAGCGGGGTTCCTACAATGAGCAGTTCTTC	CASSGERGSYNEQFF
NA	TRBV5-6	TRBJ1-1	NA	TGTGCCAGCAGCTCGCCACTCAGGAACATGAACACTGAAGCTTTCTTT	CASSSPLRNMNTEAFF
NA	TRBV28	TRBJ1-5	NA	TGTGCCAGCAGTTTATCCCCGGGACATAGCAGCAATCAGCCCCAGCATTTT	CASSLSPGHSSNQPQHF
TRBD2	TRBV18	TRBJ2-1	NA	TGTGCCAGCTCATTCGGGACTAGCGGGTTTTTGAGCTCCTACAATGAGCAGTTCTTC	CASSFGTSGFLSSYNEQFF
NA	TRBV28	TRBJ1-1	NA	TGTGCCAGCAGAGTCCTTGGGACACTCGAAGCTTTCTTT	CASRVLGTLEAFF
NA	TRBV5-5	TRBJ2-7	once	TGTGCCAGCAGCTCGTCTAGCAGCTACGAGCAGTACTTC	CASSSSSSYEQYF
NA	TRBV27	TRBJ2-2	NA	TGTGCCAGCAGTCCCGTACCGAACACCGGGGAGCTGTTTTTT	CASSPVPNTGELFF
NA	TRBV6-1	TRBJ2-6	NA	TGTGCCAGCAGTGACTCCCCTGGGGCCAACGTCCTGACTTTC	CASSDSPGANVLTF
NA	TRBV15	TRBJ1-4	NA	TGTGCCACCAGCGGGGCCTACAGCGTGGAGAAACTGTTTTTT	CATSGAYSVEKLFF
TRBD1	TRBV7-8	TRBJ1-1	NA	TGTGCCAGCAGCTCCGGGACAGGGGTGACTGAAGCTTTCTTT	CASSSGTGVTEAFF
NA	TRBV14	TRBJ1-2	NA	TGTGCCAGCAGTCGAGACAGGAATTATGGCTACACCTTC	CASSRDRNYGYTF
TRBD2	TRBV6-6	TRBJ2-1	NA	TGTGCCAGCAGTACCCCGACTAGCGGGTTTTCCAATGAGCAGTTCTTC	CASSTPTSGFSNEQFF
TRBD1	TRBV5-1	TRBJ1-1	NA	TGCGCCAGCAGCTTAGGGGGCGGGAACACTGAAGCTTTCTTT	CASSLGGGNTEAFF
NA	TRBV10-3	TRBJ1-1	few	TGTGCCATCAGTGGAGTCCCCGACAGGGAAGCTTTCTTT	CAISGVPDREAFF
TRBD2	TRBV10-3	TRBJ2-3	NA	TGTGCCATCAGTGGGACTAGCGGGGGCGATACGCAGTATTTT	CAISGTSGGDTQYF
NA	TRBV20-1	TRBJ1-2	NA	TGCAGTGCTCGAGAATTAAATGGCTACACCTTC	CSARELNGYTF
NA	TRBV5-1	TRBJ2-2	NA	TGCGCCAGCAGCTTGGAATCCTTTGGGGAGCTGTTTTTT	CASSLESFGELFF
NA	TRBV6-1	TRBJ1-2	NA	TGTGCCAGCCTCGGTACACTTCATCCCCGGCTGGGCTACACCTTC	CASLGTLHPRLGYTF
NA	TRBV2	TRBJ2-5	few	TGTGCCAGCAGTGTTAGGCCCCAAGAGACCCAGTACTTC	CASSVRPQETQYF
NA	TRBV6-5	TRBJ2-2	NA	TGTGCCAGCAGCCACCCAACCGGGGAGCTGTTTTTT	CASSHPTGELFF
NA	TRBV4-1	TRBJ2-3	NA	TGCGCCAGCAGCCCAAGTGCGGGGGCCAACACAGATACGCAGTATTTT	CASSPSAGANTDTQYF
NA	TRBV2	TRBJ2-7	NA	TGTGCCAGCAGGGGGACGTTCTCCTCCTACGAGCAGTACTTC	CASRGTFSSYEQYF
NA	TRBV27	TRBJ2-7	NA	TGTGCCAGCAGTCCGTGGGGGGATCCCTACGAGCAGTACTTC	CASSPWGDPYEQYF
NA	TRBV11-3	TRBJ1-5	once	TGTGCCAGCAGCTTAGGACAGGAGCCCCAGCATTTT	CASSLGQEPQHF
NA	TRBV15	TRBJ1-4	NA	TGTGCCACCAGCAGAGATCCCCAGGATAATGAAAAACTGTTTTTT	CATSRDPQDNEKLFF
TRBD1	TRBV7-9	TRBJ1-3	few	TGTGCCAGCAGCTTAGGACAGGGTTATCCGCTATATTTT	CASSLGQGYPLYF
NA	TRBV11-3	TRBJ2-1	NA	TGTGCCAGCAGCTTGGGGGGACTCTACAATGAGCAGTTCTTC	CASSLGGLYNEQFF
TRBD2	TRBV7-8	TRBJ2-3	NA	TGTGCCAGCAGCCATCGAATCCCGGGACTAGGTACGCAGTATTTT	CASSHRIPGLGTQYF
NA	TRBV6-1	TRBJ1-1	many	TGTGCCAGCAGTGCGACAGCTTGGGGAGGAGCTTTCTTT	CASSATAWGGAFF
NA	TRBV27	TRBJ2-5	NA	TGTGCCAGCGGCTTACGCCAAGAGACCCAGTACTTC	CASGLRQETQYF
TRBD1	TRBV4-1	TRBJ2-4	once	TGCGCCAGCAGCCGAGAAGTAGGACCAGGGGGCAGCATTCAGTACTTC	CASSREVGPGGSIQYF
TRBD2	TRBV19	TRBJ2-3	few	TGTGCCAGTAGCCCCCTACTAGCGACAGATACGCAGTATTTT	CASSPLLATDTQYF
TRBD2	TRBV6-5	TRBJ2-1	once	TGTGCCAGCAGTTCCGGGACTAGCGCCTCCTACAATGAGCAGTTCTTC	CASSSGTSASYNEQFF
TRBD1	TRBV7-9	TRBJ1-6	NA	TGTGCCAGCAGCCCCCCGACAGGGGTAGGGGGATATTCACCCCTCCACTTT	CASSPPTGVGGYSPLHF
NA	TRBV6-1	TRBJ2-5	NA	TGTGCCAGCCAGACATTGGGAGAGACCCAGTACTTC	CASQTLGETQYF